The present entry profiles one T cell receptor beta chain with its context. This clone's antigen is unknown. No qualities accompany the bases; no much larger clone lies one base away. The CDR3 regions of human TCRbeta chains were analyzed by immunosequencing. On the authors' methods: TCRs in the repertoires were matched against a reference library of SARS-CoV-2-specific TCRs that had been generated with the MIRA antigen-specificity platform. Breadth meant the fraction of unique TCRs that were SARS-CoV-2-associated, whereas depth meant the fraction of total T cells that were SARS-CoV-2-associated. Using the MIRA data, each spike-specific TCR was assigned both to the spike region to which the TCR was reactive and to a CD4 or CD8 class. Log10-transformed breadth and depth values were compared by one-way ANOVA with Sidak's multiple comparisons tests. TCRdb holds this immuneACCESS table with in-frame rearrangements only. Some clones are missing; in checked studies, unresolved V genes explain under half, and the rest has no known cause. That table is the source of V, J and clone size, and D and trimming were worked out from the DNA. Counted in this sample were about 120,000 clones; around 90% of them appeared once. Under 20% of the sample is in the top ten clones.

Sample time point, as interpreted from the label and publication: baseline before first vaccination. This sample's treatment or condition label indicates: meningococcal conjugate vaccine given as trial control. Vaccinee samples came from UK trials COV001 and COV002, including a single-blind randomized controlled phase 2/3 trial of AZD1222 (ChAdOx1 nCoV-19) in healthy adults. Trial participant PBMC samples were collected at day 0 and day 28 after the second dose for TCRbeta chain sequencing. The data stem from a study of T cell responses to AZD1222 COVID-19 vaccine (dated by TCRdb to about 2021). About the study as a whole: A total of approximately 230 trial participants underwent TCR sequencing, of whom about 210 received two doses of AZD1222 and about 25 received two doses of the MenACWY control vaccine. Trial participants were enrolled by age into subgroups of 18-55, 56-69 and 70-plus years, and approximately 150, 30 and 60 TCR-sequenced participants, respectively, were included in these subgroups.

What the work shows at the level of the full study, not this receptor alone: No day 14 peak-response samples were available, so repertoires were characterized only after the peak T cell response. Conclusions about previously exposed vaccinees are limited because only a handful of AZD1222 recipients were SARS-CoV-2 seropositive at baseline. After two AZD1222 doses, spike-specific TCR breadth and depth were significantly higher than at day 0 and than in MenACWY recipients. The 56-69-year group was small, and its depth increase did not reach significance, likely because of low power. Participants were mostly white British and included more females than males, and it was suggested by the authors that clonal diversity may have been underestimated. Nearly half of unique spike-specific TCRs reportedly recognized epitopes outside regions mutated in the B.1.351 and B.1.1.7 variants. The whole spike protein was spanned by vaccine-associated CD4 TCRs, and dominant responses were seen in regions 160-218 and 743-854.

Source: peripheral blood, taken on day 0 of MenACWY control vaccination. The clonotype originates from an adult in good health.

The CDR3 reads CASRLRGTKTQYF. The DNA sequence is as follows: TGTGCCAGCCGCCTGCGGGGGACGAAGACCCAGTACTTC. The sequence is built from TRBV6-5 and TRBJ2-5; 7 of the junction bases match TRBD2. There are 13 amino acids in the CDR3, from cysteine to phenylalanine inclusive. CDR3 DNA only is kept here, 39 bases in frame from base 1. Germline trimming: 8 bases from V, 6 bases from J; junction bases outside gene matches: 9. Based on the germline V gene, the CDR1 and CDR2 sequences are MNHEY and SVGAGI.